This is a list of T cell receptor beta chains from one sample in a study of shared clonotypes between healthy human individuals. Generated by immunoSEQ multiplex PCR, the TCRdb table keeps only in-frame clones and is missing some. The data show some 1.5 million clones, approximately 98% seen once. The material sequenced was naive CD4+ T cells sorted from blood. All receptors come from a man aged 25 to 40 in good health. Both conserved end residues are part of each CDR3. D genes are given only for firm matches. Rows give clone size only sometimes, using once, few, many, or a class for an expanded clone.

DNA: TGCGCCACCACCTTAGCCGGGGATGAAACTGAAGCTTTCTTT
CDR3: CATTLAGDETEAFF
V: TRBV5-1
J: TRBJ1-1
size: NA
D: NA

DNA: TGCGCCAGCACCCCCCCCGGAGGGGGGAGCAATCAGCCCCAGCATTTT
CDR3: CASTPPGGGSNQPQHF
V: TRBV10-2
J: TRBJ1-5
size: NA
D: NA

DNA: TGCGCCAGCAGTCAGGGGGGTAGCGAGCAGTACTTC
CDR3: CASSQGGSEQYF
V: TRBV5-1
J: TRBJ2-7
size: NA
D: NA

DNA: TGTGCCAGCGCGCTGGAGAGCTCCTACAATGAGCAGTTCTTC
CDR3: CASALESSYNEQFF
V: TRBV11-3
J: TRBJ2-1
size: NA
D: NA

DNA: TGTGCCAGCTCACTCTTTCAGGAGGACACTGAAGCTTTCTTT
CDR3: CASSLFQEDTEAFF
V: TRBV18
J: TRBJ1-1
size: NA
D: NA

DNA: TGTGCCAGCAGCCATATGACAGGCCGAGGGTCCTACGAGCAGTACTTC
CDR3: CASSHMTGRGSYEQYF
V: TRBV14
J: TRBJ2-7
size: NA
D: NA

DNA: TGTGCCATCCCAAGGGGAAGGAGGGATTCTAGCGGGCGTTGGTACGAGCAGTACTTC
CDR3: CAIPRGRRDSSGRWYEQYF
V: TRBV2
J: TRBJ2-7
size: NA
D: TRBD2

DNA: TGTGCCAGCAGCTCCGGACTAGCGGGGTGGAACGAGCAGTACTTC
CDR3: CASSSGLAGWNEQYF
V: TRBV11-3
J: TRBJ2-7
size: NA
D: TRBD2

DNA: TGTGCCAGCAGCGCTACATGGGCCACAAGAGAGACCCAGTACTTC
CDR3: CASSATWATRETQYF
V: TRBV9
J: TRBJ2-5
size: NA
D: NA

DNA: TGTGCCAGCAGTGAATGGTCTAGCGGGAGCCTGTCCGCGGAGACCCAGTACTTC
CDR3: CASSEWSSGSLSAETQYF
V: TRBV25-1
J: TRBJ2-5
size: NA
D: TRBD2

DNA: TGTGCCAGCAGCCTATTCCGGGGAATGGGCTCGAACAATGAGCAGTTCTTC
CDR3: CASSLFRGMGSNNEQFF
V: TRBV11-3
J: TRBJ2-1
size: once
D: NA

DNA: TGTGCCAGCAGTCTTGGGGGAAACTATGGCTACACCTTC
CDR3: CASSLGGNYGYTF
V: TRBV7-2
J: TRBJ1-2
size: NA
D: NA

DNA: TGTGCCAGCAGCGACCCCGGCGGATGGGGTGGCTACACCTTC
CDR3: CASSDPGGWGGYTF
V: TRBV28
J: TRBJ1-2
size: NA
D: NA

DNA: TGTGCCAGCCGACTGAACAGGGGTGACTATGGCTACACCTTC
CDR3: CASRLNRGDYGYTF
V: TRBV2
J: TRBJ1-2
size: NA
D: TRBD1

DNA: TGTGCCAGCAGCGTAGGGGGAGGGCAGGCTACGCAGTATTTT
CDR3: CASSVGGGQATQYF
V: TRBV9
J: TRBJ2-3
size: NA
D: TRBD2

DNA: TGTGCCTGGAGTGCGGCCCAGGGCACTGAAGCTTTCTTT
CDR3: CAWSAAQGTEAFF
V: TRBV30
J: TRBJ1-1
size: NA
D: NA

DNA: TGTGCCAGTAGTATACTTCCGGGACAGGGAATCTCCGGGGAGCTGTTTTTT
CDR3: CASSILPGQGISGELFF
V: TRBV19
J: TRBJ2-2
size: NA
D: TRBD1

DNA: TGTGCCAGCAGCTTCTGGCGGGGGCTCACAGATACGCAGTATTTT
CDR3: CASSFWRGLTDTQYF
V: TRBV5-4
J: TRBJ2-3
size: NA
D: NA

DNA: TGTGCCAGCTCACCAGCCGCGACAGGGTCCCGCGAGCAGTACTTC
CDR3: CASSPAATGSREQYF
V: TRBV18
J: TRBJ2-7
size: NA
D: TRBD1

DNA: TGTGCCAGCAGCCAAGATTTCAGGACTAGCGGGAGTAGAGATGAGCAGTTCTTC
CDR3: CASSQDFRTSGSRDEQFF
V: TRBV4-2
J: TRBJ2-1
size: NA
D: TRBD2

DNA: TGTGCCAGCAGCTTGAAATCGGCCAGGGGGATACATGAGCAGTTCTTC
CDR3: CASSLKSARGIHEQFF
V: TRBV5-4
J: TRBJ2-1
size: NA
D: TRBD1

DNA: TGTGCCAGCAGCTCTCACATAACGGACAGACAAGAGACCCAGTACTTC
CDR3: CASSSHITDRQETQYF
V: TRBV28
J: TRBJ2-5
size: NA
D: NA

DNA: TGCGCCAGCAGTGACGGCGGGAGGAACGGCTACACCTTC
CDR3: CASSDGGRNGYTF
V: TRBV10-2
J: TRBJ1-2
size: once
D: NA

DNA: TGTGCCAGCAGCTTAGGGACTAGCGGGGGGACAGATACGCAGTATTTT
CDR3: CASSLGTSGGTDTQYF
V: TRBV7-6
J: TRBJ2-3
size: NA
D: TRBD2

DNA: TGCGCCAGCACCCCCATTGGCGGGGGTGGGGCCAACGTCCTGACTTTC
CDR3: CASTPIGGGGANVLTF
V: TRBV5-1
J: TRBJ2-6
size: NA
D: TRBD2

DNA: TGTGCCATCAGTGAGCGGCTAGCGGGAGGTTCAGATACGCAGTATTTT
CDR3: CAISERLAGGSDTQYF
V: TRBV10-3
J: TRBJ2-3
size: NA
D: TRBD2

DNA: TGTGCCAGCAGCCATACTGGGGGGACTGAAGCTTTCTTT
CDR3: CASSHTGGTEAFF
V: TRBV7-9
J: TRBJ1-1
size: NA
D: NA

DNA: TGTGCCAGCTCACCACTTTATTCGGGGCAGAGCTCTGGAAACACCATATATTTT
CDR3: CASSPLYSGQSSGNTIYF
V: TRBV18
J: TRBJ1-3
size: NA
D: NA

DNA: TGTGCCAGCAGCTTACTGGGACGGGGGTACAATGAGCAGTTCTTC
CDR3: CASSLLGRGYNEQFF
V: TRBV7-8
J: TRBJ2-1
size: NA
D: NA

DNA: TGTGCCAGCAGCTCCCCGACGGGGGAATTTGGGGAGCAGTACTTC
CDR3: CASSSPTGEFGEQYF
V: TRBV7-9
J: TRBJ2-7
size: NA
D: NA

DNA: TGCGCCAGCAGCTTGGTTTTACAGGGTGGCGAGCAGTACTTC
CDR3: CASSLVLQGGEQYF
V: TRBV5-1
J: TRBJ2-7
size: NA
D: NA

DNA: TGTGCCTGGAGTGTACCTCAGGGGGCGAATCAGCCCCAGCATTTT
CDR3: CAWSVPQGANQPQHF
V: TRBV30
J: TRBJ1-5
size: NA
D: TRBD1

DNA: TGTGCCAGCAGCGGGACAGGGGTCGATACGCAGTATTTT
CDR3: CASSGTGVDTQYF
V: TRBV9
J: TRBJ2-3
size: NA
D: TRBD1

DNA: TGTGCCAGCAGTCCGACAGAGCTCCAAGAGACCCAGTACTTC
CDR3: CASSPTELQETQYF
V: TRBV6-1
J: TRBJ2-5
size: NA
D: NA

DNA: TGTGCCAGCGGAAAAGGGTCAGATACGCAGTATTTT
CDR3: CASGKGSDTQYF
V: TRBV28
J: TRBJ2-3
size: NA
D: NA

DNA: TGTGCCAGCAGTGTCACTAGCGGGAAGGTGCAGTTCTTC
CDR3: CASSVTSGKVQFF
V: TRBV28
J: TRBJ2-1
size: once
D: TRBD2

DNA: TGTGCCAGCCCCCCGAAAGCGGGCCCTAGCACAGATACGCAGTATTTT
CDR3: CASPPKAGPSTDTQYF
V: TRBV18
J: TRBJ2-3
size: NA
D: NA

DNA: TGTGCCAGCACCTTGAGCGAGTCCTACGAGCAGTACTTC
CDR3: CASTLSESYEQYF
V: TRBV6-6
J: TRBJ2-7
size: NA
D: NA